One sample yielded the 9 T cell receptor beta chains listed below, sequenced in a study of CD8 T cells in ankylosing spondylitis (TCRdb year 2017). Library method: 5' RACE. These reads were obtained on an Illumina HiSeq 2500. Using fastp at Q25 and MiXCR, TCRdb reprocessed the public reads and kept productive beta chains. Rows merge per CDR3 protein into single entries with the most common DNA and genes. The sample records around 75,000 distinct CDR3 sequences, roughly 5% of which are singletons. In total, the top ten clones hold around 2% of the sample. Sequencing was carried out using blood, either unsorted or a sorted T cell fraction (not recorded which). The receptors derive from a male donor with ankylosing spondylitis or in good health (not recorded which).

This clonotype showed up many times. The chain joins TRBV20-1 to TRBJ2-7, with D perhaps matching TRBD2 (6 bases). CDR3 size: 12 residues. Per germline, CDR1 DFQATT and CDR2 SNEGSKA (reference sequence). Trimming left V 5 bases short and J 4 bases short, with 12 bases between. CDR3: CSAGGTTYEQYF. Here the CDR3 DNA reads TGCAGTGCTGGGGGGACCACATACGAGCAGTACTTC.

Ten or more counts support this clonotype. This chain links TRBV12-3 or TRBV12-4 with TRBJ2-3, with 8 bases lining up with TRBD2. CDR3 length equals 14 residues. V lost 7 bases and J lost 4; bases outside the gene matches: 7. The CDR3 nucleotides are TGTGCCAGCAACACCGGCGGGGGGCCAGATACGCAGTATTTT. It encodes CASNTGGGPDTQYF.

This clonotype was counted many times. Written as DNA, the CDR3 is TGTGCCAGCAGCGACGGGGACAGGTCTAGGAATGAGCAGTTCTTC. It yields the protein CASSDGDRSRNEQFF. The chain carries TRBV9 and TRBJ2-1; TRBD1 agrees at 8 bases. The germline gives CDR1 SGDLS, CDR2 YYNGEE. This CDR3 comprises 15 residues. Germline trimming cut 3 bases from V and 7 bases from J; bases unmatched to any gene: 9.

This clonotype was seen many times. This chain joins TRBV20-1 and TRBJ1-5; 7 bases line up with TRBD1. V was pared by 7 bases and J by 2 bases, with 14 bases of the junction left unmatched. Germline values: CDR1 DFQATT, CDR2 SNEGSKA (reference sequence). The CDR3 runs 16 residues. The CDR3 DNA reads as TGCAGTGTACCCGGGGAGGGGGCTTGGGGCAATCAGCCCCAGCATTTT. Residues: CSVPGEGAWGNQPQHF.

This clonotype was counted many times. The chain employs TRBV7-2 and TRBJ2-4; the D gene is possibly TRBD1 (6 bases). The V gene lost 0 bases and the J gene lost 5 bases, with 11 bases spanning the gap. In germline, CDR1 is SGHTA, CDR2 FQGNSA. The CDR3 is made up of 15 amino acids. CDR3: CASSLAQGSQNIQYF. Written as DNA, the CDR3 is TGTGCCAGCAGCTTAGCGCAGGGGAGCCAAAACATTCAGTACTTC.

Ten or more counts support this clonotype. This chain links TRBV6-2 or TRBV6-3 with TRBJ2-5, with unresolved D. Germline V gene sequence: CDR1 MNHEY, CDR2 SVGEGT. V was cut by 6 bases and J by 7 bases, with 21 bases left in between. This CDR3 is built from 15 residues. The CDR3, as DNA: TGTGCCAGCAGCCTCGACACCTCGAAAACGGGGACCCAGTACTTC. This encodes CASSLDTSKTGTQYF.

This clonotype showed up many times. The V gene is TRBV15, the J gene TRBJ2-6, with D tentatively TRBD1 (5 bases). Germline CDR1 reads LNHNV; CDR2 reads YYDKDF (reference sequence). Trimming shortened V by 4 bases and J by 0 bases, and 19 bases separated the two germline ends. This CDR3 is built from 19 residues. CDR3 loop: CATSKKGEGGYSGANVLTF. The CDR3 DNA follows: TGTGCCACCAGCAAGAAAGGGGAAGGCGGCTACTCTGGGGCCAACGTCCTGACTTTC.

This clonotype was picked up many times. This rearrangement joins TRBV5-1 to TRBJ1-4; TRBD1 agrees at 7 bases. J was trimmed by 8 bases and V by 0 bases; bases with no gene match: 7. The length of the CDR3 is 15 residues. The germline V gene has CDR1 SGHRS and CDR2 YFSETQ. The CDR3, as DNA: TGCGCCAGCAGCTTGGGGGGGCAGGGGGACGAAAAACTGTTTTTT. It translates to CASSLGGQGDEKLFF.

This clonotype has a count of ten or more. The chain has TRBV20-1 and TRBJ2-3, with TRBD2 identical over 9 bases. Germline trimming cut 6 bases from V and 5 bases from J; bases unmatched to any gene: 12. Per germline, CDR1 DFQATT and CDR2 SNEGSKA (reference sequence). CDR3 length: 15 amino acids. CDR3 DNA: TGCAGTGCCAACGACCGCGGGGGGGCAGGAGATACGCAGTATTTT. It yields the protein CSANDRGGAGDTQYF.